The 18 T cell receptor beta chains listed next were all sequenced from one sample in a study of blood T cells in healthy people across ages. A second PCR, run for roughly 7 to 11 cycles, used a sample-barcoded 5' primer plus a J-beta primer mix. TCRdb itself ran the 5' RACE reads through MiXCR, one entry per CDR3 protein. The table has around 940,000 distinct CDR3 sequences, 51% seen once; the top ten hold 20% to 25%. Sequenced input: blood. The receptors stem from a woman in her sixties or seventies in good health.

The V and J genes are TRBV24-1 and TRBJ2-2, with D perhaps matching TRBD1 (5 bases). Germline lookup yields CDR1 KGHDR and CDR2 SFDVKD. The CDR3 runs to 16 residues. V shed 7 bases and J shed 7 bases, with 21 bases lying between them. The CDR3 DNA sequence: TGTGCCACCAGGGCCCCACAGGTAGATTTCCGCGGGGAGCTGTTTTTT. This encodes CATRAPQVDFRGELFF.

This sequence joins TRBV20-1 and TRBJ2-5, with 8 nucleotides matching TRBD1. The CDR3 is made up of 14 amino acids. The ends lost 7 bases at V and 5 bases at J; junction bases unmatched: 12. The germline V gene has CDR1 DFQATT and CDR2 SNEGSKA (reference sequence). The CDR3 here is CSVYPGQVMETQYF. CDR3 DNA sequence: TGCAGTGTTTACCCGGGACAGGTTATGGAGACCCAGTACTTC.

The chain combines TRBV5-1 with TRBJ1-4; D remains ambiguous. Germline V gives CDR1 SGHRS, CDR2 YFSETQ. Deletions cut 0 bases from V and 1 base from J, with 10 bases between. The CDR3 has 16 residues. DNA for the CDR3: TGCGCCAGCAGCTTGGAGCCAGTCGGAACTAATGAAAAACTGTTTTTT. Translating gives CASSLEPVGTNEKLFF.

This clonotype was detected only once. The chain combines TRBV24-1 with TRBJ2-3; possibly TRBD2 for D (6 bases). The CDR3 totals 14 residues. V lost 2 bases and J lost 4, with 9 bases in between. From germline, CDR1 is KGHDR and CDR2 SFDVKD. This CDR3 is CATSDSLAADTQYF. CDR3 nucleotides: TGTGCCACCAGTGATTCCTTAGCGGCAGATACGCAGTATTTT.

The V gene is TRBV6-6, the J gene TRBJ2-7; 12 bases fit TRBD2. The junction had 3 bases not matched to a gene; V was cut back by 6 bases and J by 3 bases. The CDR3 runs 14 residues. Germline V lookup: CDR1 MNHNY, CDR2 SVGAGI (reference sequence). The CDR3 DNA reads as TGTGCCAGCAGACTGACTAGCGGGAGCTACGAGCAGTACTTC. This gives the protein CASRLTSGSYEQYF.

This clonotype occurred a few times. CDR3 protein: CASSTQRDTQYF. The CDR3 coding sequence is TGTGCCAGCAGCACCCAGAGAGATACGCAGTATTTT. The rearrangement uses TRBV12-3 or TRBV12-4 and TRBJ2-3, with D unclear. This CDR3 has 12 residues. V lost 6 bases and J lost 5, with 9 bases in between.

The genes are TRBV29-1 and TRBJ2-1; 10 bases line up with TRBD1. The CDR3 length is 11 residues. CDR1 SQVTM and CDR2 ANQGSEA come from the germline V gene. The V gene end was trimmed by 0 bases and the J gene end by 14 bases; junction bases not matched to a gene: 1. CDR3 DNA: TGCAGCGTTGAAGAAGGACAGGGGGAGTTCTTC. This sequence encodes CSVEEGQGEFF.

This clonotype was recorded at least ten times. The V call is TRBV10-2, the J call TRBJ2-3; possibly TRBD2 for D (6 bases). Germline loops: CDR1 WSHSY, CDR2 SAAADI. Trimming left V 0 bases short and J 0 bases short, with 19 bases between. The CDR3 is made up of 19 amino acids. In nucleotides, the CDR3 is TGCGCCAGCAGTGAGTCCCCCTACCTAGCGCGTACTAGCACAGATACGCAGTATTTT. Its translation is CASSESPYLARTSTDTQYF.

In this sample, this clonotype turned up once. This chain uses TRBV21-1 with TRBJ2-3; TRBD1 is the table's D call and was not checked against the DNA. TRBV21-1 is classified as a pseudogene. The CDR3 spans 14 residues. The CDR3, as DNA: TGTGCCAGCAGCAAACTTCGGGGGGCGGATACGCAGTATTTT. This gives the protein CASSKLRGADTQYF.

About this clonotype: At one end, the junction sequence differs from germline, possibly due to a read error. The V gene is TRBV6-1, the J gene TRBJ1-2, with D possibly TRBD1 on 5 matching bases. Germline V lookup: CDR1 MNHNS, CDR2 SASEGT. The CDR3 has 15 amino acids. In DNA, the CDR3 is TGTGCCAGCAGTGAAGTCAGGAAAGGGGACTATGCCTACACCTTC. Translating it yields CASSEVRKGDYAYTF.

V is TRBV4-3 and J is TRBJ1-4; 10 nucleotides agree with TRBD1. The germline CDR1 and CDR2 sequences are LGHNA and YSLEER. The CDR3 is made up of 16 amino acids. V shed 4 bases and J 4 bases; nucleotides not matched to a gene: 6. The CDR3 protein is CASSRDRGRVNEKLFF. In DNA form, the CDR3 reads TGCGCCAGCAGCCGAGACAGGGGGCGAGTTAATGAAAAACTGTTTTTT.

The V gene is TRBV28, the J gene TRBJ2-1; TRBD2 aligns across 16 bases. The germline CDR1 and CDR2 sequences are MDHEN and SYDVKM. The junction had 8 bases not matched to a gene; V was cut back by 4 bases and J by 2 bases. This CDR3 is built from 19 residues. CDR3 loop: CASSSYGTSGRGAYNEQFF. CDR3 DNA: TGTGCCAGCAGTTCATATGGGACTAGCGGGAGGGGGGCCTACAATGAGCAGTTCTTC.

V and J are TRBV7-2 and TRBJ2-5; weak D call: TRBD2 (6 bases). Trimming cost V 1 base and J 11 bases, with 14 bases left between them. This CDR3 is built from 13 residues. From germline, CDR1 is SGHTA and CDR2 FQGNSA. For the CDR3, the DNA is TGTGCCAGCAGCTTAGGGACTGCCCGGGAGCAGTACTTC. It yields the protein CASSLGTAREQYF.

The genes are TRBV7-9 and TRBJ1-1; D unresolved. The CDR3 spans 13 residues. V was trimmed by 3 bases and J by 8 bases, leaving 13 bases between them. The V gene's germline CDR1 is SEHNR and CDR2 FQNEAQ (reference sequence). The CDR3 region has the DNA TGTGCCAGCAGCTTTATGGGGAAGCAAGAAGCTTTCTTT. It codes for CASSFMGKQEAFF.

This chain uses TRBV27 with TRBJ2-1; 10 bases match TRBD2. The CDR3 runs 16 residues. CDR1 is MNHEY and CDR2 is SMNVEV in the germline V gene (reference sequence). The trim removed 5 bases at V and 3 bases at J, leaving 7 bases unmatched. DNA for the CDR3: TGTGCCAGCAGTGGAAATAGCGGGAGGCGCTACAATGAGCAGTTCTTC. Amino acid sequence: CASSGNSGRRYNEQFF.

The V and J genes are TRBV7-9 and TRBJ2-5; tentative D call: TRBD1 (6 bases). The J call may be incorrect, as the DNA end agrees better with TRBJ2-7. Germline values: CDR1 SEHNR, CDR2 FQNEAQ (reference sequence). This CDR3 contains 15 residues. CDR3 protein: CASSTPVAGDHEQYF. The DNA for the CDR3 is TGTGCCAGCAGCACCCCTGTTGCAGGGGACCACGAGCAGTACTTC.

This clonotype was detected many times. The chain carries TRBV20-1 and TRBJ2-1; no reliable D call. CDR1 DFQATT and CDR2 SNEGSKA come from the germline V gene (reference sequence). Between the trimmed V and J ends, which lost 5 bases and 6 bases, there was a span of 5 bases. The CDR3 covers 10 residues. The CDR3 spells CSALGNEQFF. DNA of the CDR3: TGCAGTGCTTTGGGCAATGAGCAGTTCTTC.

The sample holds a few counts of this clonotype. The CDR3 loop reads CSARGLLDSYEQYF. The CDR3 DNA reads as TGCAGTGCTAGGGGATTACTAGACTCCTACGAGCAGTACTTC. The chain couples TRBV20-1 to TRBJ2-7; a weak D match, TRBD2 (5 bases). The germline V and J ends were trimmed by 3 bases and 0 bases, with 12 bases remaining between them. Germline-derived CDR1 and CDR2 are DFQATT and SNEGSKA (reference sequence). The CDR3 consists of 14 residues.